Detailed here is one TCR beta chain. Its antigen remains unidentified. The data stem from a study of blood T cells in healthy people across ages. Study-level findings and limits: Roughly linearly, TCR beta diversity per million T cells fell as age increased.

The V end was cut by 0 bases, the J end by 11 bases, with 16 bases between. The CDR3 is 14 residues long. CDR1 is SEHNR, CDR2 FQNEAQ, per germline (reference sequence). The second PCR ran about 6 to 12 cycles with a sample-barcoded 5' primer and J-beta primers. All cDNA molecules were each tagged by a template-switch adaptor with 12 random nucleotides. One entry per CDR3 protein results from TCRdb running MiXCR on the 5' RACE reads. The sample gives hundreds of thousands of distinct CDR3 sequences, about 21% of which show up once; 3% to 4.5% is in the top ten. The sequence came from a man between 65 and 85 years old in good health. V and J are TRBV7-9 and TRBJ2-5, with a possible D match to TRBD2 (5 bases). Sequencing input: blood. CDR3 bases: TGTGCCAGCAGCTTAGCCGGCGGGTTCCTAGAGCAGTACTTC. Protein sequence: CASSLAGGFLEQYF.